A selection of T cell receptor beta chains follows, all from one sample in a study of blood T cell repertoires in COVID-19. Here immunoSEQ multiplex PCR was the method, and the copy in TCRdb shows in-frame clones only, minus some. This table holds roughly 200,000 clones, about 86% found once. Sequenced input: PBMCs or T cells enriched from blood (not recorded which). The receptors come from a woman in her 30s who had been exposed to COVID-19. The CDR3 runs from the conserved cysteine through the conserved F or W. D genes are given only for firm matches. Clone size is not always given. Where it is, it says once, few, many or a class for expanded clones.

V gene: TRBV7-3
clone size: -
D gene: TRBD1
J gene: TRBJ1-1
CDR3 DNA: TGTGCCAGCAGCAGAGGGACAGGGAACACTGAAGCTTTCTTT
CDR3 protein: CASSRGTGNTEAFF

V gene: TRBV6-6
clone size: few
D gene: -
J gene: TRBJ1-2
CDR3 DNA: TGTGCCAGCCGTACCCTCGACGGGGGTGGCTACACCTTC
CDR3 protein: CASRTLDGGGYTF

V gene: TRBV2
clone size: -
D gene: TRBD1
J gene: TRBJ1-6
CDR3 DNA: TGTGCCAGCAGCGGGACAGGTCCCCGTGATTCACCCCTCCACTTT
CDR3 protein: CASSGTGPRDSPLHF

V gene: TRBV14
clone size: -
D gene: -
J gene: TRBJ2-7
CDR3 DNA: TGTGCCAGCAGCCGCCGTGGCGGGGTCGCCTCCTACGAGCAGTACTTC
CDR3 protein: CASSRRGGVASYEQYF

V gene: TRBV14
clone size: -
D gene: TRBD1
J gene: TRBJ1-1
CDR3 DNA: TGTGCCAGCAGCCAGTATACAGGGGACAACACTGAAGCTTTCTTT
CDR3 protein: CASSQYTGDNTEAFF

V gene: TRBV24-1
clone size: once
D gene: TRBD1
J gene: TRBJ1-2
CDR3 DNA: TGTGCCACCAGTGGGGACCGGGACAGGGATGGCTACACCTTC
CDR3 protein: CATSGDRDRDGYTF

V gene: TRBV6-5
clone size: -
D gene: -
J gene: TRBJ1-2
CDR3 DNA: TGTGCCAGCAAGGGAGGCTCTGACTATGGCTACACCTTC
CDR3 protein: CASKGGSDYGYTF

V gene: TRBV24-1
clone size: -
D gene: TRBD1
J gene: TRBJ2-3
CDR3 DNA: TGTGCCACCAGTGACTCCGGCAGGGGGCTTGCAGATACGCAGTATTTT
CDR3 protein: CATSDSGRGLADTQYF

V gene: TRBV24-1
clone size: -
D gene: -
J gene: TRBJ2-3
CDR3 DNA: TGTGCCTCCGACGACAGTAACACAGATACGCAGTATTTT
CDR3 protein: CASDDSNTDTQYF

V gene: TRBV3-1/TRBV3-2
clone size: once
D gene: -
J gene: TRBJ2-3
CDR3 DNA: TGTGCCAGCAGGGACGGGGGAGGAACAGATACGCAGTATTTT
CDR3 protein: CASRDGGGTDTQYF

V gene: TRBV3-1/TRBV3-2
clone size: -
D gene: -
J gene: TRBJ2-1
CDR3 DNA: TGTGCCAGCAGCCACGACAGACTTCGATCCTACAATGAGCAGTTCTTC
CDR3 protein: CASSHDRLRSYNEQFF

V gene: TRBV6-5
clone size: once
D gene: -
J gene: TRBJ1-6
CDR3 DNA: TGTGCCAGCAGGAACAGGGTGTCGAAGGATTCACCCCTCCACTTT
CDR3 protein: CASRNRVSKDSPLHF

V gene: TRBV15
clone size: -
D gene: -
J gene: TRBJ1-3
CDR3 DNA: TGTGCCACCAGCAGCCACTCTGGAAACACCATATATTTT
CDR3 protein: CATSSHSGNTIYF

V gene: TRBV23-1
clone size: -
D gene: TRBD1
J gene: TRBJ2-1
CDR3 DNA: TGCGCCAGCAGTCTAAGACCAGGACAGGGATTTTCCTACAATGAGCAGTTCTTC
CDR3 protein: CASSLRPGQGFSYNEQFF

V gene: TRBV6-6
clone size: -
D gene: -
J gene: TRBJ1-6
CDR3 DNA: TGTGCCAGCAGTAAAGGGGTCGATAATTCACCCCTCCACTTT
CDR3 protein: CASSKGVDNSPLHF

V gene: TRBV10-3
clone size: -
D gene: -
J gene: TRBJ1-3
CDR3 DNA: TGTGCCATCCAGGGAAACACCATATATTTT
CDR3 protein: CAIQGNTIYF

V gene: TRBV19
clone size: once
D gene: TRBD1
J gene: TRBJ2-2
CDR3 DNA: TGTGCCAGTAGCCCCGGACAGGGGCAATCGAACACCGGGGAGCTGTTTTTT
CDR3 protein: CASSPGQGQSNTGELFF

V gene: TRBV3-1/TRBV3-2
clone size: -
D gene: -
J gene: TRBJ2-1
CDR3 DNA: TGTGCCAGCAGACCGGGGGGCCCCGACAATGAGCAGTTCTTC
CDR3 protein: CASRPGGPDNEQFF

V gene: TRBV29-1
clone size: -
D gene: -
J gene: TRBJ1-5
CDR3 DNA: TGCAGCGTCTCCCGGGACAATCAGCCCCAGCATTTT
CDR3 protein: CSVSRDNQPQHF

V gene: TRBV6-5
clone size: -
D gene: TRBD1
J gene: TRBJ1-5
CDR3 DNA: TGTGCCAGCACCCAGGGGGACAGGGCAAGCCAGCCCCAGCATTTT
CDR3 protein: CASTQGDRASQPQHF

V gene: TRBV29-1
clone size: -
D gene: -
J gene: TRBJ2-3
CDR3 DNA: TGCAGCGACCTAAACAGGGGGGGTGGGTCAGATACGCAGTATTTT
CDR3 protein: CSDLNRGGGSDTQYF

V gene: TRBV6-5
clone size: -
D gene: -
J gene: TRBJ1-1
CDR3 DNA: TGTGCCAGCAGTCAACAGGGGAACACTGAAGCTTTCTTT
CDR3 protein: CASSQQGNTEAFF

V gene: TRBV2
clone size: -
D gene: -
J gene: TRBJ1-2
CDR3 DNA: TGTGCCAGCATGGTGCCGGGGAGCTTC
CDR3 protein: CASMVPGSF

V gene: TRBV6-5
clone size: few
D gene: TRBD2
J gene: TRBJ2-3
CDR3 DNA: TGTGCCAGCAGTTACTCTTCTACCGGGACTAGGACGTATTTT
CDR3 protein: CASSYSSTGTRTYF

V gene: TRBV3-1/TRBV3-2
clone size: -
D gene: TRBD2
J gene: TRBJ2-3
CDR3 DNA: TGTGCCAGCAGCCACAGCTTCTCAAGCGGGGGGGCAACAGATACGCAGTATTTT
CDR3 protein: CASSHSFSSGGATDTQYF

V gene: TRBV7-8
clone size: -
D gene: -
J gene: TRBJ2-6
CDR3 DNA: TGTGCCAGCAGCTTGAGGACGGGAAGCTCTGGGGCCAACGTCCTGACTTTC
CDR3 protein: CASSLRTGSSGANVLTF

V gene: TRBV30
clone size: -
D gene: -
J gene: TRBJ1-1
CDR3 DNA: TGTGCCTGGAGTGTACAGGGAGAGACTGAAGCTTTCTTT
CDR3 protein: CAWSVQGETEAFF

V gene: TRBV30
clone size: -
D gene: -
J gene: TRBJ1-2
CDR3 DNA: TGTGCCTGGAGTGTGGGGGGGTTAAGTGGCTACACCTTC
CDR3 protein: CAWSVGGLSGYTF

V gene: TRBV29-1
clone size: -
D gene: -
J gene: TRBJ1-2
CDR3 DNA: TGCAGCGTTGAAGATCAAGGGCAGGGCGTAAGGCCCTATGGCTACACCTTC
CDR3 protein: CSVEDQGQGVRPYGYTF